This T cell receptor beta chain derives from a study of identical twins. A single record per CDR3 protein comes from TCRdb applying MiXCR to the 5' RACE reads. The sample records under 1 million distinct CDR3 sequences, roughly an eighth being singletons. CDR1 MNHEY and CDR2 SVGAGI come from the germline V gene. This CDR3 has 15 residues. Trimming took off 0 bases at V and 4 bases at J, with 11 bases between the two ends. The data also belong to a second study, concerning yellow fever vaccine responses in identical twins.

V gene TRBV6-5 combines with J gene TRBJ2-3; a weak D match, TRBD2 (5 bases). Sequenced material: PBMCs. This TCR was recovered from a woman younger than 35 in good health. The CDR3 loop is CASSYSAGNADTQYF. Here the CDR3 DNA reads TGTGCCAGCAGTTACTCTGCCGGGAACGCAGATACGCAGTATTTT.